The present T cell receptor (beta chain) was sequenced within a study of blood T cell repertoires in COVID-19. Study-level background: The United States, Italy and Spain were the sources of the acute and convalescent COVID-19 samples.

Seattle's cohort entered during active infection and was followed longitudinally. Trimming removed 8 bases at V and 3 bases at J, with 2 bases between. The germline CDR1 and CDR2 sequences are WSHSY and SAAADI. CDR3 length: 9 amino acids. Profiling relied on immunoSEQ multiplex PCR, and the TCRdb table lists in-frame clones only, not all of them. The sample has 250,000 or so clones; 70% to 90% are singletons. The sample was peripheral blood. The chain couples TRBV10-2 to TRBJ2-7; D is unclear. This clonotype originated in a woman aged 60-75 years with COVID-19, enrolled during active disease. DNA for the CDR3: TGCGCCAGCCGCTACGAGCAGTACTTC. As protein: CASRYEQYF.